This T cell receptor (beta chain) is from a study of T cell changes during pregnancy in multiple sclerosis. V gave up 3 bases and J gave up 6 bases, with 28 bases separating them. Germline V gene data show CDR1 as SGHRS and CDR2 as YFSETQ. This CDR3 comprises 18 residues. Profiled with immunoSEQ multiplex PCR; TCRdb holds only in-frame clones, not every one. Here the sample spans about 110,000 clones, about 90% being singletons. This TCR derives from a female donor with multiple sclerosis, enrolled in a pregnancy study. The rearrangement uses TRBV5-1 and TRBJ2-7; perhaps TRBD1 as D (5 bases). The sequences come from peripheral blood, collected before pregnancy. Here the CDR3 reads CASSWGLDFLATSFEQYF. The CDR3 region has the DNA TGCGCCAGCAGCTGGGGCCTCGACTTCCTCGCCACCTCTTTCGAGCAGTACTTC.